A selection of T cell receptor beta chains follows, all from one sample in a study of T cell clonotyping in hematopoietic cell transplantation. Some clones are missing from TCRdb's copy, which holds only in-frame ones; the method was immunoSEQ multiplex PCR. The sample yields fewer than 25,000 clones, 90% seen once. The sequenced sample was peripheral blood mononuclear cells, obtained before stem cell transplant. These receptors were collected from a man younger than 35 with biphenotypic leukemia. Some clones in this sample may be carry-over from other donors' samples. Each CDR3 is given with its conserved first and last residue. A D gene is named only where the DNA matches it firmly.

D,V,CDR3
TRBD1,TRBV6-1,CASSVPQGRGYTF
NA,TRBV10-3,CATLGRGYEQYF
NA,TRBV6-1,CASSVMGALTNYGYTF
NA,TRBV9,CASSSNLDDEQYF
NA,TRBV11-3,CASSLAGTDTQYF
NA,TRBV6-6,CASSYSQQPQHF
NA,TRBV4-1,CASSREVSGANVLTF
NA,TRBV25-1,CASSYGTLDPRGYTF
NA,TRBV6-1,CASSATSGDKNTEAFF
NA,TRBV6-5,CASSYILTTRNEQFF
TRBD1,TRBV6-5,CASSVATGGFTEAFF
NA,TRBV10-3,CATRGTLGPQETQYF
NA,TRBV7-8,CASSLWGSNQPQHF
NA,TRBV19,CASSIGAVYEQYF
TRBD1,TRBV5-1,CASRRDSRYNSPLHF
TRBD2,TRBV29-1,CSVAGSSGRAGNEQFF
NA,TRBV4-3,CASSQLGGNTEAFF
NA,TRBV7-2,CASSLVGAKPLGYTF
NA,TRBV2,CASSDLGVDGTQYF